Presented here are 14 T cell receptor beta chains from one specimen sequenced in a study of T cell changes during pregnancy in multiple sclerosis. The protocol was immunoSEQ multiplex PCR, while the TCRdb copy is restricted to in-frame clones and leaves out a portion. The sample includes approximately 59,000 clones, under 95% seen only once; the top ten take approximately 1.5%. The sequencing here drew on peripheral blood, taken in the third trimester of pregnancy. The receptors shown here come from a female donor in good health, enrolled as a control in a pregnancy study.

The V gene is TRBV4-3, the J gene TRBJ2-7; D not resolved. The CDR3 has 14 amino acids. V lost 0 bases and J lost 7, with 13 bases in between. CDR1 is LGHNA, CDR2 YSLEER, per germline. This CDR3 reads CASSQDYGAKEQYF. Written as DNA, the CDR3 is TGCGCCAGCAGCCAAGATTACGGAGCCAAGGAGCAGTACTTC.

The gene calls are TRBV11-1 and TRBJ1-5, with TRBD1 matching 9 bases. The CDR3 spans 12 residues. The germline V gene has CDR1 SGHAT and CDR2 FQDESV (reference sequence). V lost 4 bases and J lost 9; bases outside the gene matches: 1. The CDR3 protein is CASSSDRGPQHF. CDR3 nucleotide sequence: TGTGCCAGCAGCTCGGACAGGGGGCCCCAGCATTTT.

This chain connects TRBV7-8 to TRBJ2-7, with 9 bases lining up with TRBD1. The germline CDR1 and CDR2 sequences are SGHVS and FQNEAQ. The CDR3 consists of 15 residues. V dropped 5 bases and J dropped 1; count of bases not matched to a gene: 6. The CDR3 sequence: CASSKRDRVSYEQYF. The CDR3 nucleotides read TGTGCCAGCAGCAAACGGGACAGGGTTTCCTACGAGCAGTACTTC.

The chain uses TRBV13 and TRBJ2-1, with 7 positions matching TRBD2. CDR1 is PRHDT, CDR2 FYEKMQ, per germline (reference sequence). The CDR3 length is 17 residues. V lost 0 bases, J lost 1 base, and 6 bases stayed unmatched. The CDR3 spells CASSLGERGPSYNEQFF. The CDR3 bases are TGTGCCAGCAGCTTAGGGGAGCGGGGTCCTTCCTACAATGAGCAGTTCTTC. The whole variable domain, filled in from reference TRBV13 and TRBJ2-1, reads AAGVIQSPRHLIKEKRETATLKCYPIPRHDTVYWYQQGPGQDPQFLISFYEKMQSDKGSIPDRFSAQQFSDYHSELNMSSLELGDSALYFCASSLGERGPSYNEQFFGPGTRLTVL.

In this sample, this clone turned up once. The gene calls are TRBV4-2 and TRBJ1-1; a possible D gene is TRBD1 (5 bases). Germline CDR1 and CDR2: LGHNA and YNFKEQ. This CDR3 contains 12 residues. Trimming took 0 bases from V and 10 from J, leaving 9 bases between them. The CDR3 region is CASSQDRARAFF. DNA of the CDR3: TGTGCCAGCAGCCAAGACAGGGCTAGAGCTTTCTTT.

V is TRBV4-1 and J is TRBJ1-5; no clear D. Germline values: CDR1 MGHRA, CDR2 YSYEKL. This CDR3 spans 15 amino acids. The V gene lost 1 base and the J gene lost 5 bases, with 12 bases spanning the gap. CDR3 DNA sequence: TGCGCCAGCAGCCAAGGGTCTGCACGCGATCAGCCCCAGCATTTT. This sequence encodes CASSQGSARDQPQHF.

The CDR3 region is CASSRGRTSGGASTDTQYF. The CDR3 DNA sequence: TGTGCCAGCAGCCGCGGTAGGACTAGCGGGGGGGCAAGCACAGATACGCAGTATTTT. This chain links TRBV4-2 with TRBJ2-3; 15 positions agree with TRBD2. Unmatched junction bases numbered 8, after V lost 4 bases and J lost 0 bases. Germline V gene sequence: CDR1 LGHNA, CDR2 YNFKEQ. The CDR3 runs to 19 residues.

J is TRBJ2-5 and V is TRBV6-6; 10 bases map to TRBD1. The CDR3 contains 14 residues. Losses at the gene ends were 6 bases for V and 4 bases for J; bases not matched to a gene: 5. Germline lookup yields CDR1 MNHNY and CDR2 SVGAGI (reference sequence). The CDR3 DNA is TGTGCCAGCAGGGGAGGGGACAGGGGAGAGACCCAGTACTTC. Translation gives CASRGGDRGETQYF.

V usage is TRBV10-3 and J usage is TRBJ1-1; TRBD1 matches at 9 bases. The CDR3 length is 13 residues. CDR1 ENHRY and CDR2 SYGVKD come from the germline V gene. V trimming: 7 bases; J trimming: 5 bases; junction bases outside the gene matches: 5. Here the CDR3 DNA reads TGTGCCATCAACCGACAGGGGGGAACTGAAGCTTTCTTT. Residues: CAINRQGGTEAFF.

This sequence joins TRBV5-1 and TRBJ1-5; D not resolved. Germline V CDR1 and CDR2: SGHRS, YFSETQ. V dropped 0 bases and J dropped 3 bases, with 13 bases sitting between them. The CDR3 consists of 16 residues. CDR3 bases: TGCGCCAGCAGCTTGGTTGGGGAGGAGGCCAATCAGCCCCAGCATTTT. It codes for CASSLVGEEANQPQHF. Drawing the rest from reference TRBV5-1 and TRBJ1-5, the complete variable domain is KAGVTQTPRYLIKTRGQQVTLSCSPISGHRSVSWYQQTPGQGLQFLFEYFSETQRNKGNFPGRFSGRQFSNSRSEMNVSTLELGDSALYLCASSLVGEEANQPQHFGDGTRLSIL.

The V call is TRBV30, the J call TRBJ1-3; 8 nucleotides agree with TRBD1. The CDR3 sequence is 16 residues long. CDR1 and CDR2 (germline): GTSNPN, SVGIG (reference sequence). V trimming: 1 base; J trimming: 0 bases; junction bases outside the gene matches: 5. CDR3 nucleotide sequence: TGTGCCTGGAGTGGACAGGGGCCTCTCTCTGGAAACACCATATATTTT. It encodes CAWSGQGPLSGNTIYF.

The rearrangement joins TRBV13 to TRBJ1-1; no firm D call. This CDR3 comprises 13 residues. Looked up from germline, CDR1 is PRHDT and CDR2 is FYEKMQ (reference sequence). V lost 2 bases and J lost 5, with 9 bases in between. The CDR3, as DNA: TGTGCCAGCAGCTTACGTCTGGAGACTGAAGCTTTCTTT. As protein: CASSLRLETEAFF.

This clone has a single count. The chain joins TRBV7-9 to TRBJ1-1; D not certain. The CDR3 covers 15 residues. Germline CDR1 reads SEHNR; CDR2 reads FQNEAQ (reference sequence). V was clipped by 0 bases and J by 1 base, with 9 bases between them. DNA for the CDR3: TGTGCCAGCAGCTTAGCTACTGCAGGGAACACTGAAGCTTTCTTT. It specifies CASSLATAGNTEAFF.

V gene TRBV2 combines with J gene TRBJ1-5, with unresolved D. Trimming took 1 base from V and 2 from J, leaving 18 bases between them. The germline V gene has CDR1 SNHLY and CDR2 FYNNEI. This CDR3 has 18 residues. The chain's CDR3 is CASSEVLRLPGGNQPQHF. CDR3 DNA sequence: TGTGCCAGCAGTGAAGTTTTGAGACTCCCGGGAGGCAATCAGCCCCAGCATTTT.